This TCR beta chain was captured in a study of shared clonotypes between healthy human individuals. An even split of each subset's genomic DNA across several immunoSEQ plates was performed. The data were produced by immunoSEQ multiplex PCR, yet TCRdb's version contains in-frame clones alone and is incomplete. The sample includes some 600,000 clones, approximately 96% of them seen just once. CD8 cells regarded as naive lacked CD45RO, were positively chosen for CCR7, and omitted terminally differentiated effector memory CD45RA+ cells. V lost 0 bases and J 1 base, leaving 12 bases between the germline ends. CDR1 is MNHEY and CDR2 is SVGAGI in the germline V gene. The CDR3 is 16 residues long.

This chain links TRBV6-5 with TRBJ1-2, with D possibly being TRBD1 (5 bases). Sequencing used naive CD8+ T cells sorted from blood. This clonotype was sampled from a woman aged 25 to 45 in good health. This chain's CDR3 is CASSYSIQGLNYGYTF. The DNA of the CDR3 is TGTGCCAGCAGTTACTCGATCCAGGGCCTTAACTATGGCTACACCTTC.